Listed below are T cell receptor beta chains from one sample, sequenced in a study of early T cells in non-severe SARS-CoV-2 infection. TCRdb called the 5' RACE reads again in MiXCR, with one record for every CDR3 protein. There are 45,000 to 70,000 distinct CDR3 sequences in the sample; about 7.6% occur only once, and roughly 10% lies in the top ten. This material consisted of whole blood, taken at baseline. These receptors originate from an adult who was a healthcare worker with PCR-confirmed SARS-CoV-2 infection or an uninfected control (not recorded which). Each CDR3 is given with its conserved first and last residue. The D gene is left open where the match is weak. Size tells how often a clone was seen (once, few, many) or the class of an expanded clone, and some rows leave it out.

d_call j_call v_call cdr3_length clone_size cdr3_nt cdr3_aa
- TRBJ2-3 TRBV5-1 14 many TGCGCCAGCAGCTTGGAAACTAGCACAGATACGCAGTATTTT CASSLETSTDTQYF
- TRBJ1-1 TRBV6-6 12 many TGTGCCAGCAGCGTCGCCGGGGAGAAAGCTTTCTTT CASSVAGEKAFF
- TRBJ2-5 TRBV6-1 15 - TGTGCCAGCAGTGAAAGGTCTTGGCTAGAGGAGACCCAGTACTTC CASSERSWLEETQYF
- TRBJ2-6 TRBV29-1 12 many TGCAGCGTTGGACAGGGGGCCAACGTCCTGACTTTC CSVGQGANVLTF
- TRBJ1-6 TRBV4-2 16 many TGTGCCAGCAGCCAAGGCATCCGACGGGATAATTCACCCCTCCACTTT CASSQGIRRDNSPLHF
- TRBJ1-1 TRBV7-9 13 - TGTGCCAGCAGCCCCAAAGGGGGCACTGAAGCTTTCTTT CASSPKGGTEAFF
- TRBJ2-3 TRBV12-3/TRBV12-4 16 few TGTGCCAGCAGTTTAGCGGGATCGACTAGCACAGATACGCAGTATTTT CASSLAGSTSTDTQYF
- TRBJ2-3 TRBV4-3 17 - TGCGCCAGCAGCCAAGTTTACGGGGCTTCCTTCACAGATACGCAGTATTTT CASSQVYGASFTDTQYF
- TRBJ2-7 TRBV3-1 15 many TGTGCCAGCAGCCAATACAGGGTGACATCCTACGAGCAGTACTTC CASSQYRVTSYEQYF
- TRBJ1-1 TRBV25-1 14 - TGTGCCAGCAGTTTGGGGGCGCGGAACACTGAAGCTTTCTTT CASSLGARNTEAFF
TRBD2 TRBJ2-3 TRBV3-1 14 many TGTGCCAGCAGCCCAACGACTAGCTCAGATACGCAGTATTTT CASSPTTSSDTQYF
- TRBJ1-6 TRBV12-3/TRBV12-4 12 few TGTGCCAGCAGCGTCAATAATTCACCCCTCCACTTT CASSVNNSPLHF